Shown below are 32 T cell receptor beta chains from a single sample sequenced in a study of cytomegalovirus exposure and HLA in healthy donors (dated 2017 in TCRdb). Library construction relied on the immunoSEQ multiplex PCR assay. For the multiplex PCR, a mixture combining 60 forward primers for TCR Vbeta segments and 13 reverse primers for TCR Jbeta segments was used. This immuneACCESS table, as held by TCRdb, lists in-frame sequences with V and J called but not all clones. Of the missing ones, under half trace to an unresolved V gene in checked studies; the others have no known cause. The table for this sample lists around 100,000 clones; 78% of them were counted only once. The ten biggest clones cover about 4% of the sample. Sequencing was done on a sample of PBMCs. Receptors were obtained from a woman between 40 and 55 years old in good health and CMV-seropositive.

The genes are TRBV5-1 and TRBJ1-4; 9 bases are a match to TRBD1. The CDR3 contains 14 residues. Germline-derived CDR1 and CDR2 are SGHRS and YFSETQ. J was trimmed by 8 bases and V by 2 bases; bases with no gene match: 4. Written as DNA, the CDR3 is TGCGCCAGCAGCTTATCCGGACAGGGGGAAAAACTGTTTTTT. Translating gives CASSLSGQGEKLFF.

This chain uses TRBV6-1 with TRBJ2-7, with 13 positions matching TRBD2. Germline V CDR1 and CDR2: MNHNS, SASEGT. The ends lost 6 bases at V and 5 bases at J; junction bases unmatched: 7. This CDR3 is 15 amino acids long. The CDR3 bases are TGTGCCAGCAGGCCGGGACTAGCGGGAAGCGACGAGCAGTACTTC. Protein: CASRPGLAGSDEQYF.

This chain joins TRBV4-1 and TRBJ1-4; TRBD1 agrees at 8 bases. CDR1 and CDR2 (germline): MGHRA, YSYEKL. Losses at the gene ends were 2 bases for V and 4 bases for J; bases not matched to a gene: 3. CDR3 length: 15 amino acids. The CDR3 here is CASSQRTGINEKLFF. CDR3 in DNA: TGCGCCAGCAGCCAAAGGACAGGGATTAATGAAAAACTGTTTTTT.

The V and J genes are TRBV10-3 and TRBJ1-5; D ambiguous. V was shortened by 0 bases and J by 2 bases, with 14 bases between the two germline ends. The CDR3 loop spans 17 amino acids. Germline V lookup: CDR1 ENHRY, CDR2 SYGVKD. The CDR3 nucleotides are TGTGCCATCAGTGAGTCGCGGGGAGGTGGGGGCAATCAGCCCCAGCATTTT. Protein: CAISESRGGGGNQPQHF.

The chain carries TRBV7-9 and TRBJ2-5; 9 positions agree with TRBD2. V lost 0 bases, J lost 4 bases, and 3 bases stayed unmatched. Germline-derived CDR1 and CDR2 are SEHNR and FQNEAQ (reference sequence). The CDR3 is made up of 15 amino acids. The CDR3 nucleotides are TGTGCCAGCAGCTTAGCTAGCGGGAGAGGAGAGACCCAGTACTTC. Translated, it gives CASSLASGRGETQYF.

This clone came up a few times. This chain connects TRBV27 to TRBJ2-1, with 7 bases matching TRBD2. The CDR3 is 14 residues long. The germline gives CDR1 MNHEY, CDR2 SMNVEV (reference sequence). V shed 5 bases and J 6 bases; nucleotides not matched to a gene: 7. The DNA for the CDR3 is TGTGCCAGCAGTAGTGGGAGGGCCCTCAATGAGCAGTTCTTC. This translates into CASSSGRALNEQFF.

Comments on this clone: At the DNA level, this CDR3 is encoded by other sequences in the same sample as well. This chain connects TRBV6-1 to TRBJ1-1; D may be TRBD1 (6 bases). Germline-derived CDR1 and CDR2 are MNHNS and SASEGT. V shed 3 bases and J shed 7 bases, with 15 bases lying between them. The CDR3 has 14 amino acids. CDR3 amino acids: CASSEADDRNEAFF. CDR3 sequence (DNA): TGTGCCAGCAGTGAGGCCGACGACAGGAATGAAGCTTTCTTT.

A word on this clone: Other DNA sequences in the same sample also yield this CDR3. The CDR3 DNA reads as TGTGCCAGCAGTTACTCGGGAGACTCCTACGAGCAGTACTTC. This codes for CASSYSGDSYEQYF. The genes are TRBV6-5 and TRBJ2-7, with D possibly TRBD2 on 5 matching bases. The CDR3 totals 14 residues. Germline CDR1 and CDR2: MNHEY and SVGAGI. With 0 bases removed from V and 0 bases from J, the gap between germline ends came to 6 bases.

CDR3 DNA: TGTGCCACCAGCCCGGGGGGGGGCCGGTACGAGCAGTACTTC. Protein: CATSPGGGRYEQYF. V gene TRBV15 combines with J gene TRBJ2-7; 8 nucleotides agree with TRBD2. Germline CDR1 reads LNHNV; CDR2 reads YYDKDF (reference sequence). This CDR3 is built from 14 residues. The ends lost 5 bases at V and 4 bases at J; junction bases unmatched: 7.

The CDR3: CASNTGYGYTF. The CDR3 DNA is TGTGCCAGCAATACCGGCTATGGCTACACCTTC. This rearrangement joins TRBV28 to TRBJ1-2; D remains unclear. Germline CDR1 is MDHEN and CDR2 is SYDVKM. This CDR3 spans 11 amino acids. V was cut by 7 bases and J by 4 bases, with 7 bases left in between.

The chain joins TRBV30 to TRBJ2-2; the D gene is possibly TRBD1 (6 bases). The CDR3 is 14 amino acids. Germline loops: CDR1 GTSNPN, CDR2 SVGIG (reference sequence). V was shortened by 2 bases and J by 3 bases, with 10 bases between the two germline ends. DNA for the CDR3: TGTGCCTGGAGTACAGGGCAGGACACCGGGGAGCTGTTTTTT. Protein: CAWSTGQDTGELFF. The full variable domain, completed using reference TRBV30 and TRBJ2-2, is SQTIHQWPATLVQPVGSPLSLECTVEGTSNPNLYWYRQAAGRGLQLLFYSVGIGQISSEVPQNLSASRPQDRQFILSSKKLLLSDSGFYLCAWSTGQDTGELFFGEGSRLTVL.

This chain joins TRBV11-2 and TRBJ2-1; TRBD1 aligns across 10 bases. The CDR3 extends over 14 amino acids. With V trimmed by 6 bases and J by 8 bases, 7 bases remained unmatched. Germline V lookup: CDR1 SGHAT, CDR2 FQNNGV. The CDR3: CASSSGTGVYEQFF. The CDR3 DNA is TGTGCCAGCAGTTCCGGGACAGGGGTATATGAGCAGTTCTTC.

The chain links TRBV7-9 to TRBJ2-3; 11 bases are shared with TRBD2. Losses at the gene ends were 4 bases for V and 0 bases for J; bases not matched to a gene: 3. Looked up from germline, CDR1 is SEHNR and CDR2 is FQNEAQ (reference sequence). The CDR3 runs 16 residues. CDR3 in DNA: TGTGCCAGCAGCTCCGGGACTAGCGGAAGCACAGATACGCAGTATTTT. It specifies CASSSGTSGSTDTQYF.

CDR3 coding DNA: TGCGCCAGCAGTCGCCGGACTAGCGGGGACACCGGGGAGCTGTTTTTT. This translates into CASSRRTSGDTGELFF. This chain uses TRBV5-1 with TRBJ2-2; 12 positions match TRBD2. J gave up 3 bases and V 5 bases, and 5 bases lay outside the gene matches. Germline V gives CDR1 SGHRS, CDR2 YFSETQ. This CDR3 has 16 amino acids.

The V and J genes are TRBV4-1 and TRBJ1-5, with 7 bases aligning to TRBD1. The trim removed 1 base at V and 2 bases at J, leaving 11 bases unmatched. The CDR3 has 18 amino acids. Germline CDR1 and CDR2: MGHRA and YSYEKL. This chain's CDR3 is CASSQGSDRVRGNQPQHF. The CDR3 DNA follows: TGCGCCAGCAGCCAAGGCAGTGACAGGGTAAGGGGCAATCAGCCCCAGCATTTT.

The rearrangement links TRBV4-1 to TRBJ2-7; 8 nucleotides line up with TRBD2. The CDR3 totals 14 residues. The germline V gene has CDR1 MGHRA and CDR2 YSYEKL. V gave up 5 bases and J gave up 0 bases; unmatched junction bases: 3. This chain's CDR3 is CASSERGSSYEQYF. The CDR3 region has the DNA TGCGCCAGCAGCGAGCGGGGGAGCTCCTACGAGCAGTACTTC.

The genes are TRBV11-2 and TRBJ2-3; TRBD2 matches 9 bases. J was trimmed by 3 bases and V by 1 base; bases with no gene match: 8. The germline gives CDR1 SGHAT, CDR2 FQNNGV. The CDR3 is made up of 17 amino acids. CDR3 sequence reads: CASSLVAGGPGTDTQYF. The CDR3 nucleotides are TGTGCCAGCAGCTTAGTTGCGGGAGGGCCGGGAACAGATACGCAGTATTTT.

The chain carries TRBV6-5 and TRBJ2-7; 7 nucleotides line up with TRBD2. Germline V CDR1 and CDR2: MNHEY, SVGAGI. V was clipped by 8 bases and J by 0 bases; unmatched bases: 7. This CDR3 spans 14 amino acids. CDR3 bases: TGTGCCAGCCGGTGGGGCGGGAGCTCCTACGAGCAGTACTTC. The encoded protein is CASRWGGSSYEQYF.

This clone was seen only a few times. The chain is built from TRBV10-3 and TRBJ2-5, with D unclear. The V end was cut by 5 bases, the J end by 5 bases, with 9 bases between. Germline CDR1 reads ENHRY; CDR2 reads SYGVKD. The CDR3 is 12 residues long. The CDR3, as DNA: TGTGCCATCAGTTCCGGAGAGGAGACCCAGTACTTC. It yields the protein CAISSGEETQYF.

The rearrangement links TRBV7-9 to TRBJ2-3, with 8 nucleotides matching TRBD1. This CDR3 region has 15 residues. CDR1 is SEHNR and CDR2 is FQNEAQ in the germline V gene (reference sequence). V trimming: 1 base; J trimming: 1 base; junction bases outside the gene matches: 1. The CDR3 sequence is CASSLVGQGTDTQYF. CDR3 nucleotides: TGTGCCAGCAGCTTAGTGGGACAGGGCACAGATACGCAGTATTTT.

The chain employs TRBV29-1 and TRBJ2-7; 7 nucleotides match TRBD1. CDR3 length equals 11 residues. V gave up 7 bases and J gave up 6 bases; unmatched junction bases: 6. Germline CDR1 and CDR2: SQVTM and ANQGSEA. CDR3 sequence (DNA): TGCAGCGCTGGGGGACAGAGCGAGCAGTACTTC. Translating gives CSAGGQSEQYF.

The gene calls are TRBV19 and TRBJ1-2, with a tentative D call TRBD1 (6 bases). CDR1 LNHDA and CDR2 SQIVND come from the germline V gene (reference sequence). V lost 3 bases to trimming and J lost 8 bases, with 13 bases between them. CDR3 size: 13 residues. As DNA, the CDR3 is TGTGCCAGTAGTATGAGGCAGGGGAACGGCTACACCTTC. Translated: CASSMRQGNGYTF.

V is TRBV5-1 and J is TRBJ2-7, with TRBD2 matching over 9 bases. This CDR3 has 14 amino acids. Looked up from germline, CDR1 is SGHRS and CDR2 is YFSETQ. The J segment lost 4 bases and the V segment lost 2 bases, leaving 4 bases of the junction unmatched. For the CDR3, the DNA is TGCGCCAGCAGCTTTCTGCGGGAGGGATACGAGCAGTACTTC. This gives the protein CASSFLREGYEQYF.

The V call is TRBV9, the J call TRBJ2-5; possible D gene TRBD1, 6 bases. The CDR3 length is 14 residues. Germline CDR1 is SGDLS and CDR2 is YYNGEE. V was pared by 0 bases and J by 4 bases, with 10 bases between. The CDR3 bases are TGTGCCAGCAGCGTAGGAGTAGGGGGAGAGACCCAGTACTTC. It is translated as CASSVGVGGETQYF.

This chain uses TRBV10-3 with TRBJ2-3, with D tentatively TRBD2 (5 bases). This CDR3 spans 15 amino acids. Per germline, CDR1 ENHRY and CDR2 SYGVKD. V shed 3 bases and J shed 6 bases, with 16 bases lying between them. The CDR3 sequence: CAISETRTVGDTQYF. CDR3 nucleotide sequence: TGTGCCATCAGTGAAACTAGAACGGTTGGGGATACGCAGTATTTT.

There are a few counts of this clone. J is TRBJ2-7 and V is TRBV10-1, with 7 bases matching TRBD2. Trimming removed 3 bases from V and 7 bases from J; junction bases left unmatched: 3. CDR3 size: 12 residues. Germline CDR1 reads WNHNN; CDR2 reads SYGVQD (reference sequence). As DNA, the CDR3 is TGCGCCAGCAGTGACGGACTAGAGGAGCAGTACTTC. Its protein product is CASSDGLEEQYF.

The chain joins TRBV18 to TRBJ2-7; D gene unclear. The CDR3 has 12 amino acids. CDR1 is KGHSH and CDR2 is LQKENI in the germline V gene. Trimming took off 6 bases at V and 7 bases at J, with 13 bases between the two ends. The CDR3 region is CASSRLGGEQYF. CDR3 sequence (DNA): TGTGCCAGCTCCAGGCTGGGTGGGGAGCAGTACTTC.

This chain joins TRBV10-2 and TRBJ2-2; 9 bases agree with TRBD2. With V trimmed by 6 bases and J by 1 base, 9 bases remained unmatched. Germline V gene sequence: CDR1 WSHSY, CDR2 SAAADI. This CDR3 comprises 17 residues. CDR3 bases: TGCGCCAGCAGCGCTGGGGTAGCGGGAGTGAACACCGGGGAGCTGTTTTTT. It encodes CASSAGVAGVNTGELFF.

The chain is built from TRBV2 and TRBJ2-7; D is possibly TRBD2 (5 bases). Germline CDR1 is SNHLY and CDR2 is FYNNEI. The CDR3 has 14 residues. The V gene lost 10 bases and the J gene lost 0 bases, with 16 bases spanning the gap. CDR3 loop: CATQTRTHSYEQYF. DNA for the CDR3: TGTGCCACCCAGACGCGGACTCACTCCTACGAGCAGTACTTC.

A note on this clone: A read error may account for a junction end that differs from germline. The CDR3 here is CSSSSGRGTSYAPEQYF. For the CDR3, the DNA is TGTTCCAGCAGCTCCGGACGAGGGACTAGTTATGCTCCCGAGCAGTACTTC. The V and J genes are TRBV7-9 and TRBJ2-7; TRBD2 matches at 8 bases. Germline V CDR1 and CDR2: SEHNR, FQNEAQ (reference sequence). This CDR3 spans 17 amino acids. The complete variable domain, with remaining parts taken from reference TRBV7-9 and TRBJ2-7, reads DTGVSQNPRHKITKRGQNVTFRCDPISEHNRLYWYRQTLGQGPEFLTYFQNEAQLEKSRLLSDRFSAERPKGSFSTLEIQRTEQGDSAMYLCSSSSGRGTSYAPEQYFGPGTRLTVT.

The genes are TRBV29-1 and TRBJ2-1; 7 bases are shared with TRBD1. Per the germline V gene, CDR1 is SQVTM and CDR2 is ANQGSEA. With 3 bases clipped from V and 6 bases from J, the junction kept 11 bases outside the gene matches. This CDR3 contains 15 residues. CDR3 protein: CSVEPRDRVRNEQFF. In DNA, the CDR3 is TGCAGCGTTGAGCCCCGAGACAGGGTACGCAATGAGCAGTTCTTC.

The CDR3 coding sequence is TGCAGCGCCGGCAGGGCGAGCTCCTACGAGCAGTACTTC. Translated, it gives CSAGRASSYEQYF. The rearrangement uses TRBV29-1 and TRBJ2-7; tentatively, D is TRBD1 (5 bases). Germline V gives CDR1 SQVTM, CDR2 ANQGSEA. V lost 7 bases and J lost 0, with 13 bases in between. The CDR3 covers 13 residues.